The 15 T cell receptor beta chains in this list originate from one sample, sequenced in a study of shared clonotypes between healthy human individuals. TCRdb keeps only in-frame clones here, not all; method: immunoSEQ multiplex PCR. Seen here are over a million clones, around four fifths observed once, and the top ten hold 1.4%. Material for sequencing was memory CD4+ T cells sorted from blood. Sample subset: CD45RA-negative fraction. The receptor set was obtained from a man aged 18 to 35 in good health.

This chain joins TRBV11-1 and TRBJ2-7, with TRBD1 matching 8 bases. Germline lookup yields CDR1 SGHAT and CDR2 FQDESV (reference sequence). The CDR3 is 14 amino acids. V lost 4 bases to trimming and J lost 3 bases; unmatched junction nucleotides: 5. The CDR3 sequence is CASSYTTGVYEQYF. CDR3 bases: TGTGCCAGCAGCTACACGACAGGGGTCTACGAGCAGTACTTC.

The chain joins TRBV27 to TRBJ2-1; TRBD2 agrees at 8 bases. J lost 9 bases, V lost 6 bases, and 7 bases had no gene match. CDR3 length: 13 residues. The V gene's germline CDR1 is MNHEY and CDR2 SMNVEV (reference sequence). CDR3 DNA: TGTGCCAGCAGCCCGGGAGGGGGGGTTGAGCAGTTCTTC. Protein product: CASSPGGGVEQFF.

The CDR3 protein is CASSLGGVRSPLHF. CDR3 sequence (DNA): TGTGCCAGCAGCTTGGGGGGGGTACGTTCACCCCTCCACTTT. The chain has TRBV5-6 and TRBJ1-6; maybe TRBD1 (5 bases). This CDR3 comprises 14 residues. V lost 0 bases and J lost 9, with 10 bases in between. The germline CDR1 and CDR2 sequences are SGHDT and YYEEEE.

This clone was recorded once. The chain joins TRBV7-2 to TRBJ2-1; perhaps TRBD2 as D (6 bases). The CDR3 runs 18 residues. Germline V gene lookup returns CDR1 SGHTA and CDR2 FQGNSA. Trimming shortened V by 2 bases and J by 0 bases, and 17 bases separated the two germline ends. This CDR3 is CASSLILGLSSSYNEQFF. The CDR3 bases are TGTGCCAGCAGCTTAATACTGGGACTGTCCAGCTCCTACAATGAGCAGTTCTTC.

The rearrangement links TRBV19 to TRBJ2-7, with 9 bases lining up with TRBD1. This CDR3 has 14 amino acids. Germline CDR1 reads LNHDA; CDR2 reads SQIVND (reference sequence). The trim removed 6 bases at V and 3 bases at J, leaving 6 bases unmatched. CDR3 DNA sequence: TGTGCCAGTAGGAGTAAGACAGGGGGCTACGAGCAGTACTTC. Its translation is CASRSKTGGYEQYF.

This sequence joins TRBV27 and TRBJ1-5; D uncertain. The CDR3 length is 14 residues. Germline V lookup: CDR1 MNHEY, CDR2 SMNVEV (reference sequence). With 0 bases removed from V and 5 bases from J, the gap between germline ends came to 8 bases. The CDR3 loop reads CASSLSGSHQPQHF. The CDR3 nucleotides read TGTGCCAGCAGTTTATCGGGCAGCCATCAGCCCCAGCATTTT.

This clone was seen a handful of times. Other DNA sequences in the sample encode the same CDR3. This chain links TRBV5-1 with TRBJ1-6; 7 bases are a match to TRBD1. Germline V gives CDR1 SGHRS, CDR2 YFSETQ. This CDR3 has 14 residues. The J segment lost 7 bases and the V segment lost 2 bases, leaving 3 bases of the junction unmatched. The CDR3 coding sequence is TGCGCCAGCAGCTTACGGGACAGAAATTCACCCCTCCACTTT. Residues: CASSLRDRNSPLHF.

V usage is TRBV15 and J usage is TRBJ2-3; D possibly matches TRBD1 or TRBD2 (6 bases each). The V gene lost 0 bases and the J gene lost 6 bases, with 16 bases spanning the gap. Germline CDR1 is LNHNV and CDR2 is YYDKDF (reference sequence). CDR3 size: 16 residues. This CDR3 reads CATSRDPQRGGDTQYF. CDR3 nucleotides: TGTGCCACCAGCAGAGATCCCCAGCGAGGGGGGGATACGCAGTATTTT.

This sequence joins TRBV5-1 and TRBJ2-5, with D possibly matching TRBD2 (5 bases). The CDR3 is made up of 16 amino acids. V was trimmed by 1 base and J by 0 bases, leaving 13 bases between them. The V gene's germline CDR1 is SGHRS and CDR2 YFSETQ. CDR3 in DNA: TGCGCCAGCAGCTTGCTCGCTCACGGGGACCAAGAGACCCAGTACTTC. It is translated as CASSLLAHGDQETQYF.

The CDR3 bases are TGTGCCACCAGCAGGTCGACCGGGACAGCTAGCAATCAGCCCCAGCATTTT. Its protein is CATSRSTGTASNQPQHF. This rearrangement joins TRBV15 to TRBJ1-5; 7 nucleotides agree with TRBD1. Germline V lookup: CDR1 LNHNV, CDR2 YYDKDF (reference sequence). This CDR3 is 17 amino acids long. V gave up 3 bases and J gave up 0 bases; unmatched junction bases: 8.

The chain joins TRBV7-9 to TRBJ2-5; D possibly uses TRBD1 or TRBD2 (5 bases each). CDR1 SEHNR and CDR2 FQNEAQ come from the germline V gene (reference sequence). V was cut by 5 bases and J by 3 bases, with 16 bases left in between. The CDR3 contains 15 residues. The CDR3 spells CASSTGAAEEETQYF. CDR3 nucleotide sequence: TGTGCCAGCAGCACTGGGGCAGCGGAAGAAGAGACCCAGTACTTC. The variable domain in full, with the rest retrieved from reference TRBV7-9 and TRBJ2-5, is DTGVSQNPRHKITKRGQNVTFRCDPISEHNRLYWYRQTLGQGPEFLTYFQNEAQLEKSRLLSDRFSAERPKGSFSTLEIQRTEQGDSAMYLCASSTGAAEEETQYFGPGTRLLVL.

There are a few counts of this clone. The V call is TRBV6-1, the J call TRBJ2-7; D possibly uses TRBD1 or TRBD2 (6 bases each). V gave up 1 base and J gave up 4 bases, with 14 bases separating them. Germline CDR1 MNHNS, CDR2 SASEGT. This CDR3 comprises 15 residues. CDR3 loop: CASSEGLRGEYEQYF. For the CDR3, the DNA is TGTGCCAGCAGTGAAGGACTTAGGGGGGAGTACGAGCAGTACTTC.

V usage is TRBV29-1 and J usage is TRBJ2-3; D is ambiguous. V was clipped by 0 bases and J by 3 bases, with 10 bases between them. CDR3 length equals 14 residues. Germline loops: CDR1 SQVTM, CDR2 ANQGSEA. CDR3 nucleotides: TGCAGCGTTGAAGAAGGGTACGGTACAGATACGCAGTATTTT. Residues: CSVEEGYGTDTQYF.

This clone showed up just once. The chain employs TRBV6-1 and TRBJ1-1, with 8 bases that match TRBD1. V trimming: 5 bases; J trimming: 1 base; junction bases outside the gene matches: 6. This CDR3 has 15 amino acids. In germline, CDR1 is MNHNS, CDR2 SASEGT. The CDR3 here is CASSLRTGTNTEAFF. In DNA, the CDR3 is TGTGCCAGCAGTTTAAGGACAGGGACGAACACTGAAGCTTTCTTT.

The CDR3 region is CASSLGQGKAFF. CDR3 DNA sequence: TGTGCCAGCAGCCTCGGACAGGGTAAAGCTTTCTTT. The V gene is TRBV28, the J gene TRBJ1-1; 8 positions agree with TRBD1. The CDR3 runs to 12 residues. V lost 6 bases and J lost 9; bases outside the gene matches: 6. The germline gives CDR1 MDHEN, CDR2 SYDVKM.